A selection of T cell receptor beta chains follows, all from one sample in a study of graft-versus-host responses after intestinal transplantation. Sequencing was performed with immunoSEQ multiplex PCR; in TCRdb, only in-frame clones are kept and a portion is missing. Of 75,000 to 100,000 clones in the sample, more than 80% are singletons; the top ten hold around 16%. The sequences come from PBMCs, collected roughly 68 weeks after intestinal transplant. These receptor sequences come from a human patient who received an intestinal transplant, so some T cells may come from the graft donor. CDR3s include the opening cysteine and the closing phenylalanine or tryptophan. The D gene is left open where the match is weak. Clone size is shown for a subset of rows, as once, few, many or a class of expanded clone.

TRBJ2-7 . TRBV5-1 . CASSLGAYEQYF TGCGCCAGCAGCTTGGGGGCCTACGAGCAGTACTTC
TRBJ1-6 . TRBV25-1 TRBD1 CASSRQGNSPLHF TGTGCCAGCAGTCGACAGGGGAATTCACCCCTCCACTTT
TRBJ1-5 . TRBV7-9 . CASSSQTGRPQHF TGTGCCAGCAGCTCCCAGACCGGGCGGCCCCAGCATTTT
TRBJ1-3 . TRBV4-1 . CASSPGGAGALGNTIYF TGCGCCAGCAGCCCGGGGGGGGCAGGAGCACTTGGAAACACCATATATTTT
TRBJ1-3 . TRBV11-1 . CASTRAASGNTIYF TGTGCCAGCACCCGGGCGGCCTCTGGAAACACCATATATTTT
TRBJ2-4 . TRBV13 . CASSLAMGGPLGKNIQYF TGTGCCAGCAGCTTAGCTATGGGGGGACCGTTGGGCAAAAACATTCAGTACTTC
TRBJ1-2 once TRBV4-1 . CASSQEYRANYGYTF TGCGCCAGCAGCCAAGAGTACAGGGCGAACTATGGCTACACCTTC
TRBJ1-2 . TRBV4-2 . CASSQVVLVKNHYGYTF TGTGCCAGCAGCCAAGTCGTCTTAGTGAAGAACCACTATGGCTACACCTTC
TRBJ1-2 . TRBV6-5 . CASRGDGYGYTF TGTGCCAGCAGGGGGGACGGCTATGGCTACACCTTC
TRBJ2-5 . TRBV7-3 . CASSLIGGAQETQYF TGTGCCAGCAGCTTAATAGGGGGGGCCCAAGAGACCCAGTACTTC
TRBJ2-1 . TRBV5-1 TRBD2 CASSFQRGAYNEQFF TGCGCCAGCAGCTTCCAGCGGGGGGCCTACAATGAGCAGTTCTTC
TRBJ1-2 . TRBV18 TRBD1 CASSPDRVYGYTF TGTGCCAGCTCACCCGACAGGGTCTATGGCTACACCTTC
TRBJ1-1 . TRBV7-6 . CASSLTTGMNTEAFF TGTGCCAGCAGCTTAACTACGGGGATGAACACTGAAGCTTTCTTT
TRBJ2-7 . TRBV7-2 . CASSLASGSPYEQYF TGTGCCAGCAGCTTAGCGAGCGGGTCCCCCTACGAGCAGTACTTC
TRBJ1-2 . TRBV19 TRBD1 CASSMVDRVDGYTF TGTGCCAGTAGTATGGTGGACAGGGTCGATGGCTACACCTTC
TRBJ2-1 once TRBV2 TRBD2 CASSGSGNYNEQFF TGTGCCAGCAGTGGAAGCGGGAATTACAATGAGCAGTTCTTC
TRBJ1-6 . TRBV9 . CASSQNGSPLHF TGTGCCAGCAGCCAAAATGGGTCACCCCTCCACTTT
TRBJ2-7 . TRBV29-1 . CSVLTRDRTYEQYF TGCAGCGTTCTAACCCGGGACCGAACCTACGAGCAGTACTTC
TRBJ1-2 . TRBV11-2 . CASSLELGYGYTF TGTGCCAGCAGCTTAGAGCTAGGCTATGGCTACACCTTC
TRBJ2-2 . TRBV4-1 . CASSQVGLVANTGELFF TGCGCCAGCAGCCAAGTGGGACTTGTCGCGAACACCGGGGAGCTGTTTTTT
TRBJ1-6 . TRBV2 . CASNPRGDNSPLHF TGTGCCAGCAACCCCAGGGGAGATAATTCACCCCTCCACTTT
TRBJ2-7 . TRBV7-9 . CASSPSGHSPYEQYF TGTGCCAGCAGCCCCTCGGGGCACTCACCCTACGAGCAGTACTTC
TRBJ1-1 . TRBV27 TRBD1 CASSQHRGSAEAFF TGTGCCAGCAGCCAACACAGGGGATCGGCTGAAGCTTTCTTT
TRBJ2-4 . TRBV6-1 . CASTLDLAKNIQYF TGTGCCAGCACTTTGGATCTAGCCAAAAACATTCAGTACTTC
TRBJ2-7 . TRBV7-8 . CASSLDVREQYF TGTGCCAGCAGCTTGGACGTCCGAGAGCAGTACTTC
TRBJ1-4 . TRBV14 . CASSQVSREKLFF TGTGCCAGCAGCCAAGTTTCCCGGGAAAAACTGTTTTTT
TRBJ1-2 once TRBV6-5 . CASSTTGGVHYGYTF TGTGCCAGCAGTACTACTGGGGGTGTTCACTATGGCTACACCTTC
TRBJ2-1 . TRBV6-5 . CATRTETYNEQFF TGTGCCACTCGGACCGAGACCTACAATGAGCAGTTCTTC
TRBJ2-3 . TRBV10-3 . CAISGGGDSRSDTQYF TGTGCCATCAGTGGTGGGGGGGACAGCCGGTCGGATACGCAGTATTTT
TRBJ2-7 . TRBV7-8 . CASSLVFQVTYEQYF TGTGCCAGCAGCTTAGTCTTTCAGGTAACCTACGAGCAGTACTTC
TRBJ2-3 once TRBV7-9 . CASSSQSGDTQYF TGTGCCAGCAGCTCGCAATCCGGGGATACGCAGTATTTT
TRBJ1-1 . TRBV29-1 TRBD1 CSAEAGQGNTEAFF TGCAGCGCCGAGGCGGGACAGGGAAATACTGAAGCTTTCTTT
TRBJ1-3 . TRBV15 . CATSRDQGTGNTIYF TGTGCCACCAGCAGAGATCAAGGGACAGGAAACACCATATATTTT
TRBJ2-3 . TRBV13 TRBD2 CASRTGTSGGASTDTQYF TGTGCCAGCAGGACGGGGACTAGCGGGGGGGCTAGCACAGATACGCAGTATTTT
TRBJ1-1 . TRBV11-1 TRBD1 CASSPRTGMNTEAFF TGTGCCAGCAGCCCCCGGACAGGGATGAACACTGAAGCTTTCTTT
TRBJ1-1 once TRBV18 . CASSQQWRTEAFF TGTGCCAGCTCACAACAATGGCGCACTGAAGCTTTCTTT
TRBJ1-1 . TRBV7-9 . CASSLVSTEAFF TGTGCCAGCAGCTTAGTCAGCACTGAAGCTTTCTTT
TRBJ1-1 . TRBV6-4 . CASRRSGSNTEAFF TGTGCCAGCAGGAGGTCCGGATCGAACACTGAAGCTTTCTTT
TRBJ2-3 . TRBV29-1 . CSAGRGSYSSTDTQYF TGCAGCGCGGGTCGGGGGTCTTATTCTAGCACAGATACGCAGTATTTT
TRBJ2-5 . TRBV12-5 . CASGLDSPQETQYF TGTGCTAGTGGCCTCGACAGCCCACAAGAGACCCAGTACTTC
TRBJ1-1 . TRBV27 TRBD1 CASLGAGGTEAFF TGTGCCAGCCTTGGGGCAGGGGGGACTGAAGCTTTCTTT
TRBJ2-1 . TRBV4-2 . CASSQEVLYEQFF TGTGCCAGCAGCCAAGAGGTCCTTTATGAGCAGTTCTTC
TRBJ2-1 . TRBV27 TRBD1 CASSITGAYNEQFF TGTGCCAGCAGTATAACAGGGGCCTACAATGAGCAGTTCTTC
TRBJ2-7 . TRBV5-8 . CASSFYSLGGNEQYF TGTGCCAGCAGTTTTTACTCGCTAGGAGGCAACGAGCAGTACTTC
TRBJ1-2 once TRBV5-4 TRBD1 CASSLFGTGAQYYGYTF TGTGCCAGCAGCTTGTTTGGGACAGGGGCCCAGTACTATGGCTACACCTTC
TRBJ1-5 . TRBV27 . CASSLGPYSNQPQHF TGTGCCAGCAGTTTAGGTCCCTATAGCAATCAGCCCCAGCATTTT
TRBJ2-3 . TRBV7-3 . CASSLDASIVTDTQYF TGTGCCAGCAGCTTAGACGCTAGTATTGTCACAGATACGCAGTATTTT
TRBJ2-5 . TRBV6-5 TRBD1 CASSPGQGRQYF TGTGCCAGCAGTCCAGGACAGGGGAGGCAGTACTTC
TRBJ1-4 . TRBV6-6 . CASSYSGRLNEKLFF TGTGCCAGCAGTTACTCGGGACGGCTTAATGAAAAACTGTTTTTT
TRBJ2-5 . TRBV6-6 . CASSYTGVSQETQYF TGTGCCAGCAGTTACACGGGAGTGAGTCAAGAGACCCAGTACTTC
TRBJ1-5 . TRBV10-1 . CASSAGLGGNQPQHF TGCGCCAGCAGTGCAGGACTTGGGGGGAATCAGCCCCAGCATTTT
TRBJ2-1 . TRBV19 . CASSIGQIYNEQFF TGTGCCAGTAGTATAGGTCAGATATACAATGAGCAGTTCTTC
TRBJ1-4 . TRBV9 . CASSVGDNEKLFF TGTGCCAGCAGCGTAGGGGATAATGAAAAACTGTTTTTT
TRBJ1-2 . TRBV7-6 . CASSLETGKGYGYTF TGTGCCAGCAGCTTAGAAACAGGGAAGGGCTATGGCTACACCTTC
TRBJ1-6 few TRBV4-1 . CASSQTVYNSPLHF TGCGCCAGCAGCCAAACTGTTTATAATTCACCCCTCCACTTT